This entry lists 6 T cell receptor beta chains sequenced from one sample in a study of identifying expanded T cells in peripheral blood. Generated by immunoSEQ multiplex PCR, the TCRdb table keeps only in-frame clones and is missing some. In the table there are some 91,000 clones, 88% of which are singletons. The sequencing input was blood. These receptors all stem from a person between 18 and 75 years old in good health.

In its sample, this clone was seen once. The rearrangement uses TRBV5-8 and TRBJ1-3; D not certain. This CDR3 contains 14 residues. Germline CDR1 reads SGHTS; CDR2 reads YDEGEE. V shed 0 bases and J shed 2 bases, with 6 bases lying between them. The CDR3 region is CASSLDRAGNTIYF. In DNA form, the CDR3 reads TGTGCCAGCAGCTTGGATAGGGCTGGAAACACCATATATTTT.

The rearrangement joins TRBV19 to TRBJ1-5, with D possibly TRBD1 on 6 matching bases. Germline V gene lookup returns CDR1 LNHDA and CDR2 SQIVND (reference sequence). V shed 4 bases and J shed 6 bases, with 13 bases lying between them. CDR3 length equals 14 residues. In DNA, the CDR3 is TGTGCCAGTAGTACCACAGGGACCATTCAGCCCCAGCATTTT. Protein sequence: CASSTTGTIQPQHF. The full variable domain, in which reference TRBV19 and TRBJ1-5 provide the parts outside the CDR3, is DGGITQSPKYLFRKEGQNVTLSCEQNLNHDAMYWYRQDPGQGLRLIYYSQIVNDFQKGDIAEGYSVSREKKESFPLTVTSAQKNPTAFYLCASSTTGTIQPQHFGDGTRLSIL.

V and J are TRBV4-1 and TRBJ2-1; D remains ambiguous. Trimming pared 5 bases from V and 6 bases from J, leaving 5 bases between. The CDR3 has 11 amino acids. Germline loops: CDR1 MGHRA, CDR2 YSYEKL. In DNA form, the CDR3 reads TGCGCCAGCAGCTCTCCCAATGAGCAGTTCTTC. It translates to CASSSPNEQFF.

The rearrangement links TRBV19 to TRBJ2-7; perhaps TRBD1 as D (6 bases). Germline CDR1 reads LNHDA; CDR2 reads SQIVND (reference sequence). Trimming removed 5 bases from V and 1 base from J, with 9 bases in between. The CDR3 has 13 residues. DNA of the CDR3: TGTGCCAGTAGTCCAGGACAGTCCTACGAGCAGTACTTC. Protein: CASSPGQSYEQYF.

This clone qualifies as medium-sized. The CDR3 DNA sequence: TGTGCCAGCAGTGAATACCGCGGGACAGGGGGCGAAAAACTGTTTTTT. This translates into CASSEYRGTGGEKLFF. The chain uses TRBV6-1 and TRBJ1-4; TRBD1 matches 12 bases. Germline-derived CDR1 and CDR2 are MNHNS and SASEGT. This CDR3 comprises 16 residues. V was pared by 2 bases and J by 8 bases, with 6 bases of the junction left unmatched.

The chain uses TRBV27 and TRBJ2-7; 9 nucleotides agree with TRBD2. The CDR3 is 15 residues long. Germline CDR1 and CDR2: MNHEY and SMNVEV (reference sequence). The V segment lost 2 bases and the J segment 6 bases; nucleotides outside the gene matches: 8. CDR3 bases: TGTGCCAGCAGTTTAGAGGCACTAGCGGGCGGCGAGCAGTACTTC. Translation gives CASSLEALAGGEQYF.